This T cell receptor beta chain was found in a study of blood T cell repertoires in COVID-19. Study background: Whether acute or convalescent, the COVID-19 samples came from the United States, Italy and Spain. T cells, B-cell-depleted T cells, or PBMCs supplied cDNA or gDNA.

As handled by the study authors: It was from reference gene primer amplification that nucleated cell counts were estimated. Libraries were prepared by immunoSEQ multiplex PCR; TCRdb keeps only in-frame clonotypes and omits some of them. Clone size and V and J calls were adopted from that table, with D and trimming inferred from the DNA. The repertoire consists of roughly 130,000 clones, with 70% to 85% occurring once and the leading ten covering 9% to 15%. What was sequenced was peripheral blood. The TCR was taken from a woman aged 55-69 years with acute or convalescent COVID-19.

The CDR3 coding sequence is TGTGCCAGCAGCCAATTGGGAGGCTATGGCTACACCTTC. Its translation: CASSQLGGYGYTF. The chain recombines TRBV3-1 (or the pseudogene TRBV3-2) with TRBJ1-2; D unclear. The CDR3 spans 13 residues. The V gene's germline CDR1 is LGHDT and CDR2 YNNKEL (reference sequence). Trimming cost V 2 bases and J 4 bases, with 8 bases left between them.